The rows below give T cell receptor beta chains drawn from one sample of a study of blood T cell repertoires in COVID-19. This table comes from immunoSEQ multiplex PCR, and its TCRdb copy is limited to in-frame clones, with some not included. In the table there are approximately 79,000 clones, over 80% of which are singletons. The sequenced sample consisted of peripheral blood. The receptors shown here come from a man aged 50 to 59 with COVID-19, enrolled during active disease. Both conserved end residues are part of each CDR3. D genes are given only for firm matches. Size tells how often a clone was seen (once, few, many) or the class of an expanded clone, and some rows leave it out.

TRBV7-2	TRBJ1-2	TRBD1	few	CASSLGDSNYGYTF	TGTGCCAGCAGCTTAGGGGACAGTAACTATGGCTACACCTTC
TRBV2	TRBJ1-1	TRBD1	.	CASSSGTGGNTEAFF	TGTGCCAGCAGTTCCGGGACAGGGGGGAACACTGAAGCTTTCTTT
TRBV19	TRBJ2-1	TRBD2	.	CASAKSGRVYNEQFF	TGTGCCAGTGCCAAGAGCGGGAGAGTATACAATGAGCAGTTCTTC
TRBV11-2	TRBJ2-3	TRBD2	.	CASSLVASGITDTQYF	TGTGCCAGCAGCTTAGTGGCTAGCGGAATCACAGATACGCAGTATTTT
TRBV11-3	TRBJ2-3	TRBD1	.	CASSLQGATDTQYF	TGTGCCAGCAGCTTACAGGGGGCAACAGATACGCAGTATTTT
TRBV19	TRBJ1-1	.	.	CASSGGNVNTEAFF	TGTGCCAGTAGTGGAGGGAACGTGAACACTGAAGCTTTCTTT
TRBV13	TRBJ1-1	.	.	CASSFGTGVGTEAFF	TGTGCCAGCAGCTTCGGGACGGGGGTCGGCACTGAAGCTTTCTTT
TRBV6-5	TRBJ2-1	.	.	CASSRGGKNYNEQFF	TGTGCCAGCAGTAGGGGCGGAAAAAACTACAATGAGCAGTTCTTC
TRBV2	TRBJ1-5	.	.	CASTGTTSNQPQHF	TGTGCCAGCACCGGGACAACAAGCAATCAGCCCCAGCATTTT
TRBV14	TRBJ2-1	.	.	CASRGVAGRDNEQFF	TGTGCCAGCAGAGGAGTTGCAGGCAGGGACAATGAGCAGTTCTTC
TRBV27	TRBJ2-1	TRBD2	once	CASSPRLAGGLANEQFF	TGTGCCAGCAGTCCTCGACTAGCGGGAGGGCTAGCCAATGAGCAGTTCTTC